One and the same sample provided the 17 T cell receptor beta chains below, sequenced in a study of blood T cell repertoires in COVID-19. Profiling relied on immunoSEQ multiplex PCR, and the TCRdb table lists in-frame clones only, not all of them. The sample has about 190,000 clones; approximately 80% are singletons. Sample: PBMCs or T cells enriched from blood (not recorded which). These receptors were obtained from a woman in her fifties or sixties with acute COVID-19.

Written as DNA, the CDR3 is TGTGCCAGCAGTGCACAGGGAAAAAAACTGTTTTTT. Residues: CASSAQGKKLFF. The chain employs TRBV6-2 or TRBV6-3 and TRBJ1-4; the D gene is possibly TRBD1 (6 bases). Germline loops: CDR1 MNHEY, CDR2 SVGEGT. The CDR3 loop spans 12 amino acids. With 5 bases removed from V and 9 bases from J, the gap between germline ends came to 10 bases.

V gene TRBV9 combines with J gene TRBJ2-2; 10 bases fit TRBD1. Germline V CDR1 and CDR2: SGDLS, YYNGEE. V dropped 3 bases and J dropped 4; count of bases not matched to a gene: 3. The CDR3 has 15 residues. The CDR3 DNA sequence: TGTGCCAGCAGCGACAGACAGGGGGCCACCGGGGAGCTGTTTTTT. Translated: CASSDRQGATGELFF.

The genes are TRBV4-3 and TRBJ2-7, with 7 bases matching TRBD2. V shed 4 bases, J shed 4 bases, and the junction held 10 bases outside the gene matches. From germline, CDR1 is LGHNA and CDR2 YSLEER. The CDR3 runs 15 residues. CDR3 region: CASSRDSSGVYEQYV. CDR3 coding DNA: TGCGCCAGCAGCCGGGACTCCAGCGGGGTTTACGAGCAGTACGTC.

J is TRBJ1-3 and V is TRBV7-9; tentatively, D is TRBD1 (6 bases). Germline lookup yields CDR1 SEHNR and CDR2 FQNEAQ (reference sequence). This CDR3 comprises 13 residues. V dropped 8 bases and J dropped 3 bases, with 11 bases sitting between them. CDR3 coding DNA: TGTGCCAGCCATCAAGGGGGTGGAAACACCATATATTTT. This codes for CASHQGGGNTIYF. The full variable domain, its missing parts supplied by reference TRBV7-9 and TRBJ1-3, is DTGVSQNPRHKITKRGQNVTFRCDPISEHNRLYWYRQTLGQGPEFLTYFQNEAQLEKSRLLSDRFSAERPKGSFSTLEIQRTEQGDSAMYLCASHQGGGNTIYFGEGSWLTVV.

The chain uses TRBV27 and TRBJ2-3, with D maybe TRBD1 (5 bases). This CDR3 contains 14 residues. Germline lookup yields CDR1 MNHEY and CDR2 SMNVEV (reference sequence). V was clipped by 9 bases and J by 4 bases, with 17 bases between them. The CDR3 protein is CARANDSASDTQYF. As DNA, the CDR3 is TGTGCCAGGGCTAATGACAGTGCCTCAGATACGCAGTATTTT.

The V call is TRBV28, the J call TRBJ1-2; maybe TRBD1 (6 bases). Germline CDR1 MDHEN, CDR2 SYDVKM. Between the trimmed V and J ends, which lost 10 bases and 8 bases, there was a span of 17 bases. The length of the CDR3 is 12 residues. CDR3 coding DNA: TGTGCCATCTATCAGCAGGGGTTGGGCTACACCTTC. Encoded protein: CAIYQQGLGYTF.

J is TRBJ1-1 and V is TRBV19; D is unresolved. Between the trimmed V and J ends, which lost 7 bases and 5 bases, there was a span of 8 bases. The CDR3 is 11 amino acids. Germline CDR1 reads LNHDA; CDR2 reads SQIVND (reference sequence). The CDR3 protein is CASTAGTEAFF. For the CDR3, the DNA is TGTGCCAGTACTGCCGGGACTGAAGCTTTCTTT.

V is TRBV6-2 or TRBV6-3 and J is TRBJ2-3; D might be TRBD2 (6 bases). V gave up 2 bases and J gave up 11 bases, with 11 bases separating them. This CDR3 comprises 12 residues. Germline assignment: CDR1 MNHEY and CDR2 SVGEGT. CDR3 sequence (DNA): TGTGCCAGCAGTTACCGAACCGGGGGGCAGTATTTT. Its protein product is CASSYRTGGQYF.

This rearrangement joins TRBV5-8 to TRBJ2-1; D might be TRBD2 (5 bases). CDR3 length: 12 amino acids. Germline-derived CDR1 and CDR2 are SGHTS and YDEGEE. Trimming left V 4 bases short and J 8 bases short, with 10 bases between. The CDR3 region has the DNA TGTGCCAGCAGCCGGACTTCGGATGAGCAGTTCTTC. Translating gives CASSRTSDEQFF.

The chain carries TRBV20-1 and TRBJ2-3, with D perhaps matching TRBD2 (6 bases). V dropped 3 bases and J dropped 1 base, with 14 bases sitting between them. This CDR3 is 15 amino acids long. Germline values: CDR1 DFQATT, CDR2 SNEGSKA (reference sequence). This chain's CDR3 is CSASRAGLGTDTQYF. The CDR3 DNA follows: TGCAGTGCTAGTAGGGCGGGGCTGGGCACAGATACGCAGTATTTT.

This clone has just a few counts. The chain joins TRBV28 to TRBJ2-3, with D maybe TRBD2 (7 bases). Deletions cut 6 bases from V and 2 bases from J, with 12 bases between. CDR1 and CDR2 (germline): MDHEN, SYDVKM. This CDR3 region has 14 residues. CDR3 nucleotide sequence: TGTGCCAGCAGCGGGGGGACAAACACAGATACGCAGTATTTT. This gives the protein CASSGGTNTDTQYF.

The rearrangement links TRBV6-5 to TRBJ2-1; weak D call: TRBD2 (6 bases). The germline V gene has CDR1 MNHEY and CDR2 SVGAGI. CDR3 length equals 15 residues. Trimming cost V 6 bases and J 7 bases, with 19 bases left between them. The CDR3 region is CASSPLSGRANEQFF. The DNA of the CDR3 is TGTGCCAGCAGCCCACTATCCGGGAGAGCTAATGAGCAGTTCTTC.

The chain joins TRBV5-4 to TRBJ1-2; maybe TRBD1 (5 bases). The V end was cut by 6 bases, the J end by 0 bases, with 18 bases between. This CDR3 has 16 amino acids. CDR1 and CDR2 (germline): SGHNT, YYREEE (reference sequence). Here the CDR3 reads CASTRTRGASNYGYTF. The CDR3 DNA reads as TGTGCCAGCACAAGAACCCGCGGGGCTTCTAACTATGGCTACACCTTC.

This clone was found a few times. The CDR3 sequence is CASSVMSDTGELFF. The CDR3 DNA reads as TGTGCCAGCAGCGTAATGTCGGACACCGGGGAGCTGTTTTTT. V usage is TRBV9 and J usage is TRBJ2-2; D not resolved. Trimming removed 1 base at V and 3 bases at J, with 7 bases between. CDR3 length: 14 amino acids. Germline V gene lookup returns CDR1 SGDLS and CDR2 YYNGEE.

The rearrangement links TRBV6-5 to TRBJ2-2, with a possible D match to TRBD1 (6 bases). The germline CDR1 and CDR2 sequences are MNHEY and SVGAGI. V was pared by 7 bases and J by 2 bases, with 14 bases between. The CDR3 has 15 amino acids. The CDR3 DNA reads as TGTGCCAGCACCCTCAGGGGAGCTAACACCGGGGAGCTGTTTTTT. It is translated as CASTLRGANTGELFF.

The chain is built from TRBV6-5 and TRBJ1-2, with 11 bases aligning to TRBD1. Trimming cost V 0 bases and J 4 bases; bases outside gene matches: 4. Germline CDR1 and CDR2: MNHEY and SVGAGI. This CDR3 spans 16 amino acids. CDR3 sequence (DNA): TGTGCCAGCAGTTACTCGGGACAGGGGGTTTTCTATGGCTACACCTTC. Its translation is CASSYSGQGVFYGYTF.

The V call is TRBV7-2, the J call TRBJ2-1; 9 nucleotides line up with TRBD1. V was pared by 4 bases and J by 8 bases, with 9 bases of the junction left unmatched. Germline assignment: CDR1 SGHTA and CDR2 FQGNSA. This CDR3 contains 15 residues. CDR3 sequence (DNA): TGTGCCAGCAGCTGGGCCGGACAGGGGTCGGATGAGCAGTTCTTC. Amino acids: CASSWAGQGSDEQFF.